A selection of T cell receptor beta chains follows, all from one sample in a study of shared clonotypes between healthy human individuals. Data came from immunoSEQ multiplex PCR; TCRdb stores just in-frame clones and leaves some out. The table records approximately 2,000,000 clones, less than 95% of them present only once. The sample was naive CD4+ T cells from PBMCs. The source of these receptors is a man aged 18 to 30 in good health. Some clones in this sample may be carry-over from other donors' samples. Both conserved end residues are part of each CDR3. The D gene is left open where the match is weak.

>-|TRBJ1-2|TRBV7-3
CASSSDPNGGYTF
TGTGCCAGCAGCTCGGACCCTAATGGGGGCTACACCTTC
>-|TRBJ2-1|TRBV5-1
CASSLVTVEQFF
TGCGCCAGCAGCTTGGTCACCGTTGAGCAGTTCTTC
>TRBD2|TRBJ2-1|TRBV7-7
CASSRGGLWNEQFF
TGTGCCAGCAGCCGGGGGGGACTATGGAATGAGCAGTTCTTC
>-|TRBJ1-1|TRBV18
CASSTTYLTNTEAFF
TGTGCCAGCTCTACGACGTACCTTACAAACACTGAAGCTTTCTTT
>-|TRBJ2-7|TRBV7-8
CASSLAGGEQYF
TGTGCCAGCAGCTTAGCAGGGGGCGAGCAGTACTTC
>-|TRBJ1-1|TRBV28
CASSLSSLNTEAFF
TGTGCCAGCAGTTTAAGCAGCTTGAACACTGAAGCTTTCTTT
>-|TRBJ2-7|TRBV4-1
CASSQLSSTGYEQYF
TGCGCCAGCAGCCAGCTGTCCAGCACGGGTTACGAGCAGTACTTC
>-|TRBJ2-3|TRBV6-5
CASSLTDTDTQYF
TGTGCCAGCAGCCTAACCGACACAGATACGCAGTATTTT
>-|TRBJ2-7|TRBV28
CASSLFRGSHEQYF
TGTGCCAGCAGTTTATTCCGGGGTTCCCACGAGCAGTACTTC
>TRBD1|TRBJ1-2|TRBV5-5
CASSLGQGNYGYTF
TGTGCCAGCAGCTTAGGACAGGGGAACTATGGCTACACCTTC
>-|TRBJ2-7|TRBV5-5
CASSLPPPGSVEQYF
TGTGCCAGCAGCCTCCCCCCTCCAGGTTCTGTAGAGCAGTACTTC